The 5 T cell receptor beta chains presented below share a single source sample, sequenced in a study of cytomegalovirus exposure and HLA in healthy donors. PCR used 60 Vbeta primers and 13 Jbeta primers. Clones were read by immunoSEQ multiplex PCR, and TCRdb kept only the in-frame ones, dropping some. This sample has 100,000 to 150,000 clones, with about 74% found just once. Sequenced material: PBMCs. The receptor source for this set is a woman aged 45 to 65 in good health and CMV-seropositive.

This chain uses TRBV5-1 with TRBJ1-1; D is uncertain. Trimming pared 3 bases from V and 2 bases from J, leaving 14 bases between. This CDR3 contains 15 residues. Germline CDR1 SGHRS, CDR2 YFSETQ. Here the CDR3 reads CASSSNTGINTEAFF. The CDR3 DNA reads TGCGCCAGCAGCTCTAACACCGGGATTAACACTGAAGCTTTCTTT.

The chain combines TRBV6-1 with TRBJ1-3, with D unclear. The CDR3 spans 14 residues. Germline values: CDR1 MNHNS, CDR2 SASEGT. The V and J ends lost 5 bases and 0 bases respectively, with 8 bases between them. CDR3 sequence: CASSPKHSGNTIYF. DNA of the CDR3: TGTGCCAGCAGTCCGAAGCACTCTGGAAACACCATATATTTT.

The chain uses TRBV2 and TRBJ2-5, with D tentatively TRBD2 (6 bases). Trimming cost V 6 bases and J 2 bases, with 10 bases left between them. This CDR3 spans 13 amino acids. CDR1 SNHLY and CDR2 FYNNEI come from the germline V gene. The CDR3 reads CASRRDAQETQYF. CDR3 nucleotides: TGTGCCAGCAGGCGGGACGCACAAGAGACCCAGTACTTC.

This clone was recorded only once. It is likely a read error, because the conserved phenylalanine at the end of the CDR3 is missing. V and J are TRBV6-1 and TRBJ1-2; D gene ambiguous. The CDR3 contains 13 residues. Germline CDR1 is MNHNS and CDR2 is SASEGT. V was shortened by 3 bases and J by 4 bases, with 9 bases between the two germline ends. CDR3 coding DNA: TGTGCCAGCAGTGAGGGCAGTGGCTATGGCTACACCTCC. Translated: CASSEGSGYGYTS.

In the case of this clone: Other nucleotide sequences from this sample produce the same CDR3. The chain employs TRBV7-9 and TRBJ2-5; D possibly corresponds to TRBD1 (6 bases). The germline V gene encodes CDR1 SEHNR and CDR2 FQNEAQ (reference sequence). The germline V and J ends were trimmed by 5 bases and 2 bases, with 9 bases remaining between them. This CDR3 has 13 residues. The DNA of the CDR3 is TGTGCCAGCAGCCTGGACAGACAAGAGACCCAGTACTTC. Translated, it gives CASSLDRQETQYF.